This T cell receptor beta chain was documented in a study of T cells expressing NK-cell markers. Study information: Investigators obtained TCR beta repertoires from sorted CD3+CD56+NKG2C+, CD3+CD56+NKG2C- and CD3+CD56-NKG2C+ T cells.

TCRdb derives one entry per CDR3 protein from the 5' RACE reads, leaving out DNA. This sample contains 300,000 to 500,000 distinct CDR3 sequences. The length of the CDR3 is 15 residues. Germline values: CDR1 LNHDA, CDR2 SQIVND (reference sequence). The specimen sequenced was blood T cells: a sorted CD56 or NKG2C T cell subset, CD4+ or CD8+ T cells, or bulk PBMC T cells (not recorded which). The TCR sequence derives from a woman in her 50s in good health. V and J are TRBV19 and TRBJ1-1. CDR3 residues: CASSLQGPGNTEAFF.